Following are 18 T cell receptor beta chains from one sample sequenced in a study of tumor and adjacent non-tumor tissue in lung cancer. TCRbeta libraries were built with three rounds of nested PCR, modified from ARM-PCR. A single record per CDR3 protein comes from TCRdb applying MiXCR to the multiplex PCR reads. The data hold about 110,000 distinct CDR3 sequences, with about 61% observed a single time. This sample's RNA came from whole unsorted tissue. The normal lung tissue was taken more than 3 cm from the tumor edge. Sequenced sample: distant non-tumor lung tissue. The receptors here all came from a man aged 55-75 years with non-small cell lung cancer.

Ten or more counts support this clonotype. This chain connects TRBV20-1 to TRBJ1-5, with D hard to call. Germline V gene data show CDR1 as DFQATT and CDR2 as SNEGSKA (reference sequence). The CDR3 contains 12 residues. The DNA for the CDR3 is TGCAGCGTAGGACGGCTCAATCAGCCCCAGCATTTT. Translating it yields CSVGRLNQPQHF.

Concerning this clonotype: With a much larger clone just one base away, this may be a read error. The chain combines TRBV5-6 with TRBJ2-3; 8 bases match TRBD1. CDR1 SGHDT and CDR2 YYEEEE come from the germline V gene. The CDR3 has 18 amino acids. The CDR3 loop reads CASSLGQGTTTSTDMQYF. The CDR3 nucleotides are TGTGCCAGCAGCTTGGGACAGGGGACAACAACTAGCACAGATATGCAGTATTTT.

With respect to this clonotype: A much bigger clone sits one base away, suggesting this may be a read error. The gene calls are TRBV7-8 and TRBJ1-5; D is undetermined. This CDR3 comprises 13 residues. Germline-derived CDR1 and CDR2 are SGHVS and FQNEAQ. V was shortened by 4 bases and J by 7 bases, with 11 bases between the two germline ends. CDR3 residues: CASSSSSGQPQHF. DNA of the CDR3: TGTGCCAGCAGCTCCTCCAGCGGGCAGCCCCAGCATTTT.

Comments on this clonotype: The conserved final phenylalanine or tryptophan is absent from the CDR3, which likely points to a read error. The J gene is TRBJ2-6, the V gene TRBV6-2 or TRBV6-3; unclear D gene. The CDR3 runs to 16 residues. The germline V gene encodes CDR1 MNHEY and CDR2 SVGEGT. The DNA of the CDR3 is TGCGCCAGCTTTCCTCGTCTGGGGTCTGGGGCCAACGTCCTGACTTTA. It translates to CASFPRLGSGANVLTL.

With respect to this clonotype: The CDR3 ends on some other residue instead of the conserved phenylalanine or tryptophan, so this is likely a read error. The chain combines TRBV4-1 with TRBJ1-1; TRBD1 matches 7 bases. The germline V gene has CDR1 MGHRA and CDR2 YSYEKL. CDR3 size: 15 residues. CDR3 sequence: CASSQADRVSSKAFL. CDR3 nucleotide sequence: TGCGCCAGTAGCCAAGCAGACAGGGTCTCCAGTAAAGCTTTCCTT.

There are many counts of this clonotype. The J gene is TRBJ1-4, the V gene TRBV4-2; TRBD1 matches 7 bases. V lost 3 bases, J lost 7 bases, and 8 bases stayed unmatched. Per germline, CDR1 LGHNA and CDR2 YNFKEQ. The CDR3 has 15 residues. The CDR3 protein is CASSQPTGWSEKLFF. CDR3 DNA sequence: TGTGCCAGCAGCCAGCCGACAGGGTGGAGTGAAAAACTGTTTTTT.

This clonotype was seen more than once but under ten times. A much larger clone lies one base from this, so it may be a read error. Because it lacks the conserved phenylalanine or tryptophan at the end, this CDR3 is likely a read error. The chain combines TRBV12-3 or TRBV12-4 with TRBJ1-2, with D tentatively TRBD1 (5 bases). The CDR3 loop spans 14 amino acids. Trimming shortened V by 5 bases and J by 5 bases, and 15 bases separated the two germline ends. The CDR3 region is CASSTGTGAYGYTL. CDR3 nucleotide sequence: TGTGCCAGCAGTACCGGTACAGGCGCGTATGGCTACACCCTC.

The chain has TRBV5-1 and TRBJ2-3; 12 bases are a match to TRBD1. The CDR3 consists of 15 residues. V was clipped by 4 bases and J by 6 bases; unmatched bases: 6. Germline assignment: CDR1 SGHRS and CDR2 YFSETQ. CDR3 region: CASSPGQGAADTQYF. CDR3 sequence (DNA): TGCGCCAGCAGCCCGGGACAGGGGGCAGCGGATACGCAGTATTTT.

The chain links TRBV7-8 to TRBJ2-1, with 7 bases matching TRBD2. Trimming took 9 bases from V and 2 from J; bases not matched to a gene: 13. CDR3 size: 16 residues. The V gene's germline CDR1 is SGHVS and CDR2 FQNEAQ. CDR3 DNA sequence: TGTGCCAGTAGCCATAGTACTAGCGATCCCTACAATGAGCAGTTCTTC. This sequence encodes CASSHSTSDPYNEQFF.

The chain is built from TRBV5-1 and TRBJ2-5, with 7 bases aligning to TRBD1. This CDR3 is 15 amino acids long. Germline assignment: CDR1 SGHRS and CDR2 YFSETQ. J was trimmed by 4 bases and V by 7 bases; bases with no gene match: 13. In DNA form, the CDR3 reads TGCGCCAGCTTTAGACAGGGCGCGAGAGCAGAGACCCAGTACTTC. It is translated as CASFRQGARAETQYF.

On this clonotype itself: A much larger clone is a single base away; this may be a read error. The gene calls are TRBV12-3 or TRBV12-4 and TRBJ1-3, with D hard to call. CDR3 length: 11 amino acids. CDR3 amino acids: CVSEQGNTIYF. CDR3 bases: TGTGTCAGCGAACAGGGAAACACCATATATTTT.

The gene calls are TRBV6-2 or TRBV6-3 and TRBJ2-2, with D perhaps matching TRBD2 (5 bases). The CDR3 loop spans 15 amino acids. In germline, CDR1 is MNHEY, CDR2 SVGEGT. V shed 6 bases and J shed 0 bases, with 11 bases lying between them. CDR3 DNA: TGTGCCAGCAGAGTGGTGGGAGCGAACACCGGGGAGCTGTTTTTT. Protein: CASRVVGANTGELFF.

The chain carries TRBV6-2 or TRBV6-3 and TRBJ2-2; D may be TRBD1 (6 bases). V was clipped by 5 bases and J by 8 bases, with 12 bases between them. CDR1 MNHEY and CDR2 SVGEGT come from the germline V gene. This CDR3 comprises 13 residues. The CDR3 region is CASSTGTAGELFF. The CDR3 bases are TGTGCCAGCAGTACAGGGACGGCAGGGGAGCTGTTTTTT.

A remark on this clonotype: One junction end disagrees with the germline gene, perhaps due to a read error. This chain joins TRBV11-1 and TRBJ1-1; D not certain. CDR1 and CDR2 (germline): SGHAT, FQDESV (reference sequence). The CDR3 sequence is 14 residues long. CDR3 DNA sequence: TGTGCCAGCAGCTTAGAATGGTTGAACACTGAAGCCTTCTTT. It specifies CASSLEWLNTEAFF.

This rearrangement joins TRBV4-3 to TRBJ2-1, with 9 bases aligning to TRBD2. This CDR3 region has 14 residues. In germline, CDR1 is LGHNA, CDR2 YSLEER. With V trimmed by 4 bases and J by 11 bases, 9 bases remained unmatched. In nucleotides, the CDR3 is TGCGCCAGCAGCCTAGGACTAGCGAGAAATAAGCAGTTCTTC. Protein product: CASSLGLARNKQFF.

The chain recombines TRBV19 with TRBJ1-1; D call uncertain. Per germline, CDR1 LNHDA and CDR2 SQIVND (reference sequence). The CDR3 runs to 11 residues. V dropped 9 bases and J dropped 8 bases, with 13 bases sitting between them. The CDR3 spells CASLRAGEAFF. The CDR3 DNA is TGTGCCAGCCTGCGGGCAGGAGAAGCTTTCTTT.

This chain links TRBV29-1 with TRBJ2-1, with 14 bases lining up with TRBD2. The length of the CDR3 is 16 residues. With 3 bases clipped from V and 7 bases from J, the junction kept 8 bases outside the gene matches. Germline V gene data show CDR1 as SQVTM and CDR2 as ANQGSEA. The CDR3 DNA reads TGCAGCGTTGATAGGCGGGGACTAGCGGGAGAGAATGAGCAGTTCTTC. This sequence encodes CSVDRRGLAGENEQFF.

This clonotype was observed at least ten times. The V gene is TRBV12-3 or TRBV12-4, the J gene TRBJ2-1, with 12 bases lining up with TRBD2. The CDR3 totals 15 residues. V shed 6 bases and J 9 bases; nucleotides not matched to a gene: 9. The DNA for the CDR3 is TGTGCCAGCAGCTCTAGCGGGGGGGCCAGTGGTGAGCAGTTCTTC. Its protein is CASSSSGGASGEQFF.